The sequence of this T cell receptor (beta chain) was determined in a study of blood T cell repertoires in COVID-19 (dated by TCRdb to about 2020). For context, the study as a whole: Collaborator samples came from the United States, Italy and Spain and covered acute and convalescent phases of COVID-19. The repertoires were made available in a free public database intended to serve as a resource for research on the immune response to SARS-CoV-2. The material from the prospective study consisted of cDNA or gDNA derived from T cells, B-cell-depleted T cells, or PBMCs. Samples were obtained from the ongoing ImmuneRACE study (first 160 participants) and from 950 to 1,500 subjects provided by 6 global collaborators. Subjects who had been exposed to COVID-19, were actively infected with it, or had recovered from it provided the deeply sampled blood TCRbeta repertoires that made up the dataset. Sample metadata almost always included a de-identified subject ID, COVID-19 status, age in years and sex. HLA class I and class II types, where available, came from metadata supplied by the sample provider rather than from assay-based typing. What the study reported, not specific to this receptor: The amount of clinical and demographic metadata varied by source and participant and was provided uncurated.

In this sample, this clone turned up once. No antigen is known for it. Base qualities are missing; no much larger clone stands one base away. The immunoSEQ Assay, a bias-controlled multiplex PCR, was used to amplify TCRbeta CDR3 regions from genomic DNA. On the study's bioinformatics: Within the assay, amplification of reference gene primers was used to estimate how many nucleated cells each sample contained. To quantify the absolute abundance of each unique TCRbeta CDR3 rearrangement, sequence reads were collapsed and filtered. For each sample, productive Simpson clonality was calculated as the square root of Simpson's diversity index across productive rearrangements. TCRdb's version of the immuneACCESS table is confined to in-frame rearrangements and falls short of the full clone set. An unresolved V gene accounts for under half of the shortfall where checked; the remainder is of unknown origin. From that table come the V and J calls and clone size; the DNA was used to work out D and trimming. This sample holds over 250,000 clones; 75% to 90% were observed only once. The ten largest clones capture approximately 11% of the sample.

At the junction V is shortened by 0 bases and J by 9 bases, with 8 bases in between. The germline V gene (reference sequence) sets CDR1 to LNHDA and CDR2 to SQIVND. The CDR3 spans 12 residues, from the cysteine through the phenylalanine. Only the CDR3 region is kept as DNA, spanning 36 bases read in frame from base 1. Collaborating institutions collected whole blood in K2EDTA tubes following their own protocols. For TCRbeta analysis, collaborator samples were shipped as frozen whole blood, as isolated PBMCs, or as DNA extracted from either sample type. The chain is assembled from TRBV19 and TRBJ1-1, with TRBD1 tentatively as D gene (6 bases match). This receptor was obtained from a woman aged 70-85 years with acute or convalescent COVID-19. The sample consisted of peripheral blood. The DNA sequence follows: TGTGCCAGTAGTATAGAAACAGGGAAAGCTTTCTTT. It translates to CASSIETGKAFF.